This T cell receptor beta chain appears in the sequencing data of a study of cytotoxic CD8 clonotypes in ibrutinib-treated CLL. Measured with immunoSEQ multiplex PCR; TCRdb has only the in-frame clones, and not every one. The sample includes some 150,000 clones, 60% to 85% of them seen just once. This clone was detected only once. CDR1 and CDR2 (germline): MDHEN, SYDVKM. After removal of 6 bases from V and 8 bases from J, the junction contained 11 bases not matched to a gene. The CDR3 loop spans 15 amino acids. The rearrangement joins TRBV28 to TRBJ1-4, with 8 bases that match TRBD1. This material consisted of PBMCs, taken after 12 months of ibrutinib treatment. This clonotype originated in a human donor with chronic lymphocytic leukemia. The DNA of the CDR3 is TGTGCCAGCAGCGCTGCAGGGGGCCTTACCGAAAAACTGTTTTTT. Translation: CASSAAGGLTEKLFF.